The TCR beta chain under discussion was sequenced for a study of T cell responses to AZD1222 COVID-19 vaccine. Points from the study as a whole: The study sampled repertoires only after the peak T cell response. When two AZD1222 doses had been given, Spike-specific TCR breadth and depth rose. Donors were chiefly white British, with a greater number of females, and clonal diversity was perhaps underestimated. Spike was spanned by vaccine-associated CD4 TCRs, which were dominant at 160-218 and 743-854.

The data were produced by immunoSEQ multiplex PCR, yet TCRdb's version contains in-frame clones alone and is incomplete. Of roughly 51,000 clones listed, more than 80% are singletons. In its sample, this clone was seen once. What it recognizes is unknown. CDR1 is SGHDT, CDR2 YYEEEE, per germline. The V end lost 0 bases, the J end lost 9 bases, and 10 bases lay between the germline ends. The CDR3 totals 12 residues. Source: peripheral blood, taken 28 days after the second AZD1222 dose. The source of this sequence is an adult who received the AZD1222 COVID-19 vaccine. The chain combines TRBV5-6 with TRBJ2-7, with a possible D match to TRBD2 (5 bases). CDR3 protein: CASSLGGRGQYF. For the CDR3, the DNA is TGTGCCAGCAGCTTGGGAGGGCGTGGGCAGTACTTC.